The entry below gives a single T cell receptor (beta chain) sequence along with its context. CDR1 and CDR2 (germline): SGHTA, FQGNSA. Trimming cost V 4 bases and J 5 bases, with 15 bases left between them. CDR3 length equals 15 residues. This entry belongs to a study of blood T cell repertoires in COVID-19. In the authors' methods: Reference gene primer amplification yielded estimated nucleated cell counts. Libraries were prepared by immunoSEQ multiplex PCR; TCRdb keeps only in-frame clonotypes and omits some of them. V, J and clone size derive from that table, while D and trimming were established from the DNA sequence. The table lists about 160,000 clones, around nine tenths of them singletons.

The chain carries TRBV7-2 and TRBJ2-1; D might be TRBD1 (6 bases). Sequenced: peripheral blood. The clonotype was recovered from a woman aged 70-85 years with COVID-19, enrolled during active disease. CDR3 nucleotides: TGTGCCAGCAGCTCGGGCGGACAGAGAAACAATGAGCAGTTCTTC. Translating it yields CASSSGGQRNNEQFF.